The source of this TCR beta chain is a study of blood T cell repertoires in COVID-19. About the research overall: Italy, Spain and the United States were the sources of the convalescent and acute COVID-19 samples. T cells, B-cell-depleted T cells, or PBMCs provided the cDNA or gDNA that served as material.

Trimming left V 3 bases short and J 1 base short, with 6 bases between. This CDR3 comprises 13 residues. The germline V gene has CDR1 MDHEN and CDR2 SYDVKM. As processed by the authors: For nucleated cells, counts were estimated from reference gene primer amplification. Profiling relied on immunoSEQ multiplex PCR, and the TCRdb table lists in-frame clones only, not all of them. The DNA gave D and trimming, while V, J and clone size come from that table. The sample shows about 75,000 clones, roughly nine tenths of them seen only once. Specimen: peripheral blood. The receptor's source is a human donor in a cohort sampled during active COVID-19. The J gene is TRBJ1-1, the V gene TRBV28; D ambiguous. The CDR3 nucleotides read TGTGCCAGCAGTTTGGCGGGGAACACTGAAGCTTTCTTT. It codes for CASSLAGNTEAFF.